This entry describes one T cell receptor (beta chain). Sequencing was performed with immunoSEQ multiplex PCR; in TCRdb, only in-frame clones are kept and a portion is missing. The data show 150,000 or so clones, with approximately 79% seen just once and about 2.9% held by the top ten. These data come from a study of blood T cell repertoires in COVID-19. Study summary: PBMCs, B-cell-depleted T cells, or T cells provided the cDNA or gDNA that made up the material.

V was clipped by 5 bases and J by 1 base, with 9 bases between them. Germline lookup yields CDR1 MGHDK and CDR2 SYGVNS. CDR3 length equals 13 residues. The genes are TRBV25-1 and TRBJ2-7; weak D call: TRBD1 (5 bases). Material: PBMCs or T cells enriched from blood (not recorded which). The sequence came from a woman aged 45-59 years who had recovered from COVID-19. This CDR3 reads CASSKRGSYEQYF. CDR3 bases: TGTGCCAGCAGTAAAAGGGGTTCCTACGAGCAGTACTTC.